This T cell receptor beta chain was obtained from a study of blood T cell repertoires in COVID-19. Sequenced by immunoSEQ multiplex PCR; TCRdb stores in-frame clones only, minus some. The table has about 190,000 clones, nearly 90% seen once; the top ten hold around 0.63%. The germline V gene has CDR1 SGHVS and CDR2 FNYEAQ. The germline V and J ends were trimmed by 3 bases and 4 bases, with 18 bases remaining between them. The CDR3 loop spans 16 amino acids. The J gene is TRBJ2-5, the V gene TRBV7-6, with D perhaps TRBD2 (5 bases). The origin of this receptor is a man aged 45-65 years with acute or convalescent COVID-19. Source material: peripheral blood. The DNA for the CDR3 is TGTGCCAGCAGCTTCTCCGGACCGAGGGTAGGAGAGACCCAGTACTTC. Its translation: CASSFSGPRVGETQYF.